The TCR beta chain under discussion was sequenced for a study of blood T cell repertoires in COVID-19 (dated by TCRdb to 2018 to 2021). Regarding the research as a whole: Samples from collaborators originated in the United States, Italy and Spain and spanned both the acute and convalescent phases of COVID-19. The prospective study material was composed of cDNA or gDNA derived from T cells, B-cell-depleted T cells, or PBMCs. Deeply sampled blood TCRbeta repertoires from subjects exposed to, actively infected with, or recovered from COVID-19 were included in the dataset. A freely available public database, intended as a resource for researchers studying the immune response to SARS-CoV-2, is where the repertoires were released. The samples were drawn from two sources: the first 160 participants of the ongoing ImmuneRACE study, and fewer than 1,500 subjects contributed by 6 global collaborators. Sample metadata almost always included a de-identified subject ID, COVID-19 status, age in years and sex. Where available, HLA class I and class II types were obtained from metadata supplied by the sample provider rather than from assay-based typing.

CDR1 and CDR2 are drawn from the germline V gene: MNHEY, SVGAGI. CDR3 length: 13 amino acids, cysteine to phenylalanine. The DNA shown is the 39-base CDR3, in frame from base 1. Study-wide findings and limitations: Clinical and demographic metadata were provided uncurated, with the amount varying by source and participant.

The immunoSEQ Assay, a bias-controlled multiplex PCR, was used to amplify TCRbeta CDR3 regions from genomic DNA. The original methods were these. Nucleated cell counts per sample were estimated from amplification of reference gene primers within the assay. To quantify the absolute abundance of each unique TCRbeta CDR3 rearrangement, sequence reads were collapsed and filtered. Productive Simpson clonality was computed per sample as the square root of Simpson's diversity index over productive rearrangements. TCRdb obtained this table from immuneACCESS and retained in-frame rearrangements with V and J assigned. These tables miss some clones; where compared with another copy, unresolved V genes account for less than half of the shortfall, and the remainder is unexplained. D and trimming were read from the DNA, whereas the V and J calls and clone size are those reported in that table. Counted in this sample were over 250,000 clones; approximately 91% of them appeared once. The ten largest clones add up to approximately 2.2% of the sample.

Each collaborating institution followed its own protocols to collect whole blood in K2EDTA tubes. For TCRbeta analysis, collaborators shipped samples in one of three forms: frozen whole blood, isolated PBMCs, or DNA extracted from either of those sample types. As for this clone: Its cognate antigen has yet to be identified. One junction end does not reproduce the germline sequence, and a read error may be involved.

The rearranged segments are TRBV6-5 and TRBJ2-7; the junction holds 9 bases that match TRBD1. The sequence derives from a man between 45 and 60 years old with acute or convalescent COVID-19. The sequencing input was peripheral blood. The sequence in DNA is TGTGCCAGCAGCGCCGGGACAGGGTATAGGGTGGCGTTC. Translated, it gives CASSAGTGYRVAF.